The T cell receptor beta chain described here comes from a study of blood T cell repertoires in COVID-19. Study in general: T cells, B-cell-depleted T cells, or PBMCs provided the cDNA or gDNA that served as material.

Sequencing used immunoSEQ multiplex PCR; TCRdb keeps in-frame clones, though not all of them. The sample includes a few hundred thousand clones, around 85% of them seen just once. The CDR3 loop spans 15 amino acids. Trimming removed 6 bases from V and 3 bases from J, with 17 bases in between. Germline assignment: CDR1 MNHEY and CDR2 SMNVEV (reference sequence). The chain joins TRBV27 to TRBJ2-5; a weak D match, TRBD2 (5 bases). This TCR was recovered from a woman between 18 and 30 years old with acute or convalescent COVID-19. The material sequenced was peripheral blood. The CDR3 spells CASSRPGGPKETQYF. Here the CDR3 DNA reads TGTGCCAGCAGCCGCCCTGGAGGACCAAAAGAGACCCAGTACTTC.